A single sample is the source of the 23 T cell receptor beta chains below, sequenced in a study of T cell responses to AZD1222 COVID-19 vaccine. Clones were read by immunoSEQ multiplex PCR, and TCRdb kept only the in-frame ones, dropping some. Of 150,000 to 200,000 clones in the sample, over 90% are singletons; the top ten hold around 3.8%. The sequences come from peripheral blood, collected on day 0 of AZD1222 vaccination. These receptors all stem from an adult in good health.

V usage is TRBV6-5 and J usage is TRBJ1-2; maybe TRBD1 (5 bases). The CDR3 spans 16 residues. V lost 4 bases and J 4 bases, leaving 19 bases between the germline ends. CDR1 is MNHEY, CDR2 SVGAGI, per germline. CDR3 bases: TGTGCCAGCAGTTCGGGAGGGGCTAAGTTTTTCTATGGCTACACCTTC. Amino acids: CASSSGGAKFFYGYTF.

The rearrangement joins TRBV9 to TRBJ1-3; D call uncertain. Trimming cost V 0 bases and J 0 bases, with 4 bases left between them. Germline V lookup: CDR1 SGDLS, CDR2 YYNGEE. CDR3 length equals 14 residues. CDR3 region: CASSVGSSGNTIYF. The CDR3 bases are TGTGCCAGCAGCGTAGGGAGCTCTGGAAACACCATATATTTT.

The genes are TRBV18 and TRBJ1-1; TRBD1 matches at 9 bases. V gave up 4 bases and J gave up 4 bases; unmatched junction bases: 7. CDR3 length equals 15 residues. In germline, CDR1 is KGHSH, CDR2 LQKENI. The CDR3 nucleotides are TGTGCCAGCTCACTCGAGACAGGGGGTGGCACTGAAGCTTTCTTT. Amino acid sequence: CASSLETGGGTEAFF.

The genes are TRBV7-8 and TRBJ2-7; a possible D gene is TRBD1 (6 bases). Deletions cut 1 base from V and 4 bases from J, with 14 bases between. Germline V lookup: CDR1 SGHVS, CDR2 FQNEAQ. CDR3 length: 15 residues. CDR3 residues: CASSLDRERGYEQYF. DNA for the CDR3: TGTGCCAGCAGCTTAGACAGGGAGAGGGGGTACGAGCAGTACTTC. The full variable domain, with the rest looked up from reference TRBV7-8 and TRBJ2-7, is GAGVSQSPRYKVAKRGQDVALRCDPISGHVSLFWYQQALGQGPEFLTYFQNEAQLDKSGLPSDRFFAERPEGSVSTLKIQRTQQEDSAVYLCASSLDRERGYEQYFGPGTRLTVT.

CDR3 loop: CASGLARTGGTEAFF. DNA of the CDR3: TGTGCTAGTGGTTTGGCGCGGACAGGGGGGACTGAAGCTTTCTTT. The V gene is TRBV12-5, the J gene TRBJ1-1; 10 bases are a match to TRBD1. The J segment lost 5 bases and the V segment lost 1 base, leaving 4 bases of the junction unmatched. The V gene's germline CDR1 is LGHNT and CDR2 FRNRAP. This CDR3 is 15 amino acids long. The variable domain in full, completed from reference TRBV12-5 and TRBJ1-1, reads DARVTQTPRHKVTEMGQEVTMRCQPILGHNTVFWYRQTMMQGLELLAYFRNRAPLDDSGMPKDRFSAEMPDATLATLKIQPSEPRDSAVYFCASGLARTGGTEAFFGQGTRLTVV.

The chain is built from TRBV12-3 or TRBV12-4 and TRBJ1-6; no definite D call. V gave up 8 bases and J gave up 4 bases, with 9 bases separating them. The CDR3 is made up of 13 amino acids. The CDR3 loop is CASAVQYNSPLHF. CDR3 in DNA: TGTGCCAGCGCCGTCCAATATAATTCACCCCTCCACTTT.

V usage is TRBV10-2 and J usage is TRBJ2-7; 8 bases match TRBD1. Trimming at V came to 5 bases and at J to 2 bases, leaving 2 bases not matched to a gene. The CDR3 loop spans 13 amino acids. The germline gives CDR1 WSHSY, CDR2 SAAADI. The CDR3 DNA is TGCGCCAGCAGTCGGGACAGGCCCTACGAGCAGTACTTC. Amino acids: CASSRDRPYEQYF.

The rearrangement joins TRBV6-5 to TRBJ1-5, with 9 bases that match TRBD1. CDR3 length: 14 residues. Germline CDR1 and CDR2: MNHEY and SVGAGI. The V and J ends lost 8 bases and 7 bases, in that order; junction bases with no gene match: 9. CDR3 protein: CASFGQGLGQPQHF. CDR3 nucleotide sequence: TGTGCCAGCTTCGGACAGGGGCTGGGACAGCCCCAGCATTTT.

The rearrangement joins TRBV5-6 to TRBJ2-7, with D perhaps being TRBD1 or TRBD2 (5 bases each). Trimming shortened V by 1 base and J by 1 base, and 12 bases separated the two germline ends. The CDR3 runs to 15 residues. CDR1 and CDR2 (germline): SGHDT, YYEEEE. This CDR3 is CASSLWGSRSYEQYF. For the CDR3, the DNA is TGTGCCAGCAGCTTGTGGGGGTCCCGATCCTACGAGCAGTACTTC.

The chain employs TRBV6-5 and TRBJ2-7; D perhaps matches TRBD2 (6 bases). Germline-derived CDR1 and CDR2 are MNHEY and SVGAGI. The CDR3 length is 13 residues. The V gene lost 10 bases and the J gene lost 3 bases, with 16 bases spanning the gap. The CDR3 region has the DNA TGTGCCACCGGAGGACGGGGGTACTACGAGCAGTACTTC. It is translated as CATGGRGYYEQYF.

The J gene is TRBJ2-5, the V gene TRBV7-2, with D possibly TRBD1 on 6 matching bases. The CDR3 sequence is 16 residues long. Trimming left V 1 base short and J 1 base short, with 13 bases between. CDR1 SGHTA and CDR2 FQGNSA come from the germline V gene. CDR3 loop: CASSLGSQGPQETQYF. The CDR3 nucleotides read TGTGCCAGCAGCTTAGGATCCCAGGGGCCCCAAGAGACCCAGTACTTC.

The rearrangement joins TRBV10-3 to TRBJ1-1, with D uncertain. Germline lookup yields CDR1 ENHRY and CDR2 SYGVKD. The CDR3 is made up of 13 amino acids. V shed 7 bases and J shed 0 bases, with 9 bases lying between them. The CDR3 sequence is CAIMKGLNTEAFF. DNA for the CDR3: TGTGCCATCATGAAAGGGCTGAACACTGAAGCTTTCTTT.

The CDR3 DNA is TGTGCCTCGAGCCCCGGGACAAGGAACACTGAAGCTTTCTTT. This gives the protein CASSPGTRNTEAFF. The genes are TRBV3-1 (or the pseudogene TRBV3-2) and TRBJ1-1, with a possible D match to TRBD1 (6 bases). This CDR3 has 14 residues. Germline V gene data show CDR1 as LGHDT and CDR2 as YNNKEL (reference sequence). Trimming removed 11 bases from V and 1 base from J, with 17 bases in between.

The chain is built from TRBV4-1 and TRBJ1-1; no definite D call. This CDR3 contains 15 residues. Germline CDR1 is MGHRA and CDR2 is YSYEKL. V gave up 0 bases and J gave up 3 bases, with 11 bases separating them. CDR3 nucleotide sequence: TGCGCCAGCAGCCAAGATTGGGGAGTCGACACTGAAGCTTTCTTT. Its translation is CASSQDWGVDTEAFF.

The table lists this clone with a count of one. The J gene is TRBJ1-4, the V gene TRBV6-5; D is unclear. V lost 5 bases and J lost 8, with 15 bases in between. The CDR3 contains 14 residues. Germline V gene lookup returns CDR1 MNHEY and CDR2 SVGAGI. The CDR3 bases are TGTGCCAGCAGTAACGGTTCCCCCCCCGAAAAACTGTTTTTT. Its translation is CASSNGSPPEKLFF.

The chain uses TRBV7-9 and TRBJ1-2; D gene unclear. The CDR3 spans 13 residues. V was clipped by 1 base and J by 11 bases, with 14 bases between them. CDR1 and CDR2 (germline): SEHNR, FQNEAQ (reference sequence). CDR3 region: CASSLGADGAYTF. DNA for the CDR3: TGTGCCAGCAGCTTAGGGGCGGACGGCGCTTACACCTTC.

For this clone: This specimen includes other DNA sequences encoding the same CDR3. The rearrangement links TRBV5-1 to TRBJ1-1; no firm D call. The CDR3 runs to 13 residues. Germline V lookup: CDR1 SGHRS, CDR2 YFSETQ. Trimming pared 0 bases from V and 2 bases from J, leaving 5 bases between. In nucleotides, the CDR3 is TGCGCCAGCAGCTTGGCAGGAAACACTGAAGCTTTCTTT. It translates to CASSLAGNTEAFF. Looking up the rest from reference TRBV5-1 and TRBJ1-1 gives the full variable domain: KAGVTQTPRYLIKTRGQQVTLSCSPISGHRSVSWYQQTPGQGLQFLFEYFSETQRNKGNFPGRFSGRQFSNSRSEMNVSTLELGDSALYLCASSLAGNTEAFFGQGTRLTVV.

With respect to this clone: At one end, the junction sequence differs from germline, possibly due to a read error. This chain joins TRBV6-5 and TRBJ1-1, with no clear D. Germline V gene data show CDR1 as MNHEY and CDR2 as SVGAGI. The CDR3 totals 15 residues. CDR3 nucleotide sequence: TGTGCCAGCAGCTACTTTGGACCAGCCTACACTGAAGCTTTCTTT. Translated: CASSYFGPAYTEAFF.

The CDR3 DNA is TGTGCCAGCTCACCTCGAGAGCGGGACTACCAAGAGACCCAGTACTTC. It is translated as CASSPRERDYQETQYF. V usage is TRBV18 and J usage is TRBJ2-5, with 7 bases lining up with TRBD2. The V and J ends lost 3 bases and 0 bases, in that order; junction bases with no gene match: 7. This CDR3 has 16 residues. Germline CDR1 and CDR2: KGHSH and LQKENI.

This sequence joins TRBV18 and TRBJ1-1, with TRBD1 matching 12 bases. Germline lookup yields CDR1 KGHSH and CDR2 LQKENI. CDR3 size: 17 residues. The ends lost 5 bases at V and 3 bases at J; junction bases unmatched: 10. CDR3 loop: CASSLSGTGGAYTEAFF. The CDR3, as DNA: TGTGCCAGCTCATTATCCGGGACAGGGGGCGCGTACACTGAAGCTTTCTTT.

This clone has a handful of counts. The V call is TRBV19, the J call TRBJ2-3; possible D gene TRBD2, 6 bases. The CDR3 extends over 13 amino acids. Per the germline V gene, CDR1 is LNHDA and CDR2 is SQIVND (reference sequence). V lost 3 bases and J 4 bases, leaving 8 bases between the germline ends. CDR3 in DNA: TGTGCCAGTAGTATTCCGGGGGCAGATACGCAGTATTTT. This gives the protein CASSIPGADTQYF.

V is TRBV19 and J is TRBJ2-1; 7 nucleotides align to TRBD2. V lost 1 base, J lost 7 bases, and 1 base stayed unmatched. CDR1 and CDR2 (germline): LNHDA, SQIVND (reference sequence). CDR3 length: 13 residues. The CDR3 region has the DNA TGTGCCAGTAGTATAGGGCGGGGGAATGAGCAGTTCTTC. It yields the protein CASSIGRGNEQFF.

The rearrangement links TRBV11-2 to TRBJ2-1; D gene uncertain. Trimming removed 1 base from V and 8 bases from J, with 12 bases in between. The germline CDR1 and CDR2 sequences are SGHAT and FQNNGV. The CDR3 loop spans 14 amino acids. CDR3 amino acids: CASSLVRSTYEQFF. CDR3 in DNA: TGTGCCAGCAGCTTAGTTCGGAGTACGTATGAGCAGTTCTTC.